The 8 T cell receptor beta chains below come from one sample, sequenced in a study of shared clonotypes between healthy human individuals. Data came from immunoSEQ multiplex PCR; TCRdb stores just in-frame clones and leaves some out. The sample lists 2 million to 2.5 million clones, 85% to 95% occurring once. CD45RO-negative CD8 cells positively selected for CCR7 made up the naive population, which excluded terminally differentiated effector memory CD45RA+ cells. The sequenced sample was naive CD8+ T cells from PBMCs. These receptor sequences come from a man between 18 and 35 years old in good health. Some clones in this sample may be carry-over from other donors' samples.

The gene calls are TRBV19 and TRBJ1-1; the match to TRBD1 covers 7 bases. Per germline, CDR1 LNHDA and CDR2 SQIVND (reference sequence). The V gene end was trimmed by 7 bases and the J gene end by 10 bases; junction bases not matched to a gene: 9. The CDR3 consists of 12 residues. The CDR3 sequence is CASTGGNMGAFF. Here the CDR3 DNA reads TGTGCCAGTACAGGGGGTAATATGGGAGCTTTCTTT.

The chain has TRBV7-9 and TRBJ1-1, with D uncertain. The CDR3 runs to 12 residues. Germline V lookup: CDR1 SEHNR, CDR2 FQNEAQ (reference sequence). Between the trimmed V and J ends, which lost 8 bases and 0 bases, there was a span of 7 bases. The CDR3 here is CASDQMNTEAFF. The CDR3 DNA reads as TGTGCCAGCGATCAGATGAACACTGAAGCTTTCTTT.

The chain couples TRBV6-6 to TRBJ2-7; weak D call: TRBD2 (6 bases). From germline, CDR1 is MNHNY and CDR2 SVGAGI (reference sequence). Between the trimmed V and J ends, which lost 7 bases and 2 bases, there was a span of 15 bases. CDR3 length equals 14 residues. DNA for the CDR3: TGTGCCAGCACCCCGGGACTGGAAGCCTACGAGCAGTACTTC. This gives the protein CASTPGLEAYEQYF.

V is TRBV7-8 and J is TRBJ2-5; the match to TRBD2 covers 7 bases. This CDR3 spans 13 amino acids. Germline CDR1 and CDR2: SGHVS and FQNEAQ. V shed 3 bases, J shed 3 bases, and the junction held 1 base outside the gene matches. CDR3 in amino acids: CASSFAGEETQYF. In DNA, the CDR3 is TGTGCCAGCAGCTTTGCGGGGGAAGAGACCCAGTACTTC.

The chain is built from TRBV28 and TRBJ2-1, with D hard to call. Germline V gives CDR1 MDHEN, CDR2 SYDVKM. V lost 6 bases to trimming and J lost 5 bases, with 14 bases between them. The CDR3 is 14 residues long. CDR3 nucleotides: TGTGCCAGCAGGCGCCCCTTCTCAGACAATGAGCAGTTCTTC. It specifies CASRRPFSDNEQFF.

CDR3 protein: CASARTGHTDTQYF. The CDR3 nucleotides read TGTGCCAGCGCACGGACCGGGCATACAGATACGCAGTATTTT. The chain carries TRBV28 and TRBJ2-3, with unresolved D. The CDR3 loop spans 14 amino acids. The ends were cut back, 8 bases at V and 3 bases at J, with 15 bases in the middle. Germline assignment: CDR1 MDHEN and CDR2 SYDVKM.

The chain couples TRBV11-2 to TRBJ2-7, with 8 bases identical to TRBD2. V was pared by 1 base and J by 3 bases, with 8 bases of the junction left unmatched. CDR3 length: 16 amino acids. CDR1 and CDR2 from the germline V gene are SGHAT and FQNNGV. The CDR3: CASSLVTSGPLYEQYF. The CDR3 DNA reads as TGTGCCAGCAGCTTAGTAACTAGCGGACCCCTCTACGAGCAGTACTTC.

CDR3 in amino acids: CASSVDWGANQPQHF. The DNA of the CDR3 is TGTGCCAGCAGCGTAGACTGGGGGGCTAACCAGCCCCAGCATTTT. This chain joins TRBV9 and TRBJ1-5; D perhaps matches TRBD1 (6 bases). Looked up from germline, CDR1 is SGDLS and CDR2 is YYNGEE. The CDR3 runs to 15 residues. Deletions cut 0 bases from V and 7 bases from J, with 14 bases between.